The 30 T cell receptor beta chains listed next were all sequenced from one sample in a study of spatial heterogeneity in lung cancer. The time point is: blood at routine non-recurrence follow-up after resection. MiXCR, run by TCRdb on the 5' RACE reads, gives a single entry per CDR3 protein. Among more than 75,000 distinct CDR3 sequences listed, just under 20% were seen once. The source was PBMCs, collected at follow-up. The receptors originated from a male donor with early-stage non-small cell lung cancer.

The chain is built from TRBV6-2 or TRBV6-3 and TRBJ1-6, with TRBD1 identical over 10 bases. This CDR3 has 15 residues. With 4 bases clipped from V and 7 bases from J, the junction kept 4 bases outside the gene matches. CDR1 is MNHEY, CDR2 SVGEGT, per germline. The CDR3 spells CASSFPGQGNSPLHF. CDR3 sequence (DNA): TGTGCCAGCAGTTTTCCGGGACAGGGGAATTCACCCCTCCACTTT.

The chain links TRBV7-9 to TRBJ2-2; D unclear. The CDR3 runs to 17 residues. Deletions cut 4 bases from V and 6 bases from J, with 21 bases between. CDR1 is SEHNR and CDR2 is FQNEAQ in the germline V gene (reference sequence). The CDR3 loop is CASSSQRTLTVAGELFF. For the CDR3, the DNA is TGTGCCAGCAGCTCCCAAAGGACCCTTACGGTTGCCGGGGAGCTGTTTTTT.

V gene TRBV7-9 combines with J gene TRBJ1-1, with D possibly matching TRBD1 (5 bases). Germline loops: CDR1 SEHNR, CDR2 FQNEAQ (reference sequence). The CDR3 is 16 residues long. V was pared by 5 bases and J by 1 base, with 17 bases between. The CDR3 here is CASSKIGRQTNTEAFF. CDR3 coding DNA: TGTGCCAGCAGCAAGATCGGCAGACAGACGAACACTGAAGCTTTCTTT. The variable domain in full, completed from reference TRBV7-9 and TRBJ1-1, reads DTGVSQNPRHKITKRGQNVTFRCDPISEHNRLYWYRQTLGQGPEFLTYFQNEAQLEKSRLLSDRFSAERPKGSFSTLEIQRTEQGDSAMYLCASSKIGRQTNTEAFFGQGTRLTVV.

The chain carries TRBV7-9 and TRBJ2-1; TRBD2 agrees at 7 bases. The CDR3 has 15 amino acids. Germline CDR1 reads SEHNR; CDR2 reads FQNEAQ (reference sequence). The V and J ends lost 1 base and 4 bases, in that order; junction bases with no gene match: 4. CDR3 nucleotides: TGTGCCAGCAGCTTAGTGACTAGCAGATACAATGAGCAGTTCTTC. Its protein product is CASSLVTSRYNEQFF. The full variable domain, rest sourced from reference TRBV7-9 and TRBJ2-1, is DTGVSQNPRHKITKRGQNVTFRCDPISEHNRLYWYRQTLGQGPEFLTYFQNEAQLEKSRLLSDRFSAERPKGSFSTLEIQRTEQGDSAMYLCASSLVTSRYNEQFFGPGTRLTVL.

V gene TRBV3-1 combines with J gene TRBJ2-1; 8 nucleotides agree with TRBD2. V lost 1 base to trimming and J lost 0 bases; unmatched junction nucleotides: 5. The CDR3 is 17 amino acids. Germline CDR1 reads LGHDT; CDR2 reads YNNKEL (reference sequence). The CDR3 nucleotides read TGTGCCAGCAGCCAAGTCTCAGGGACTAGCTCCTACAATGAGCAGTTCTTC. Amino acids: CASSQVSGTSSYNEQFF.

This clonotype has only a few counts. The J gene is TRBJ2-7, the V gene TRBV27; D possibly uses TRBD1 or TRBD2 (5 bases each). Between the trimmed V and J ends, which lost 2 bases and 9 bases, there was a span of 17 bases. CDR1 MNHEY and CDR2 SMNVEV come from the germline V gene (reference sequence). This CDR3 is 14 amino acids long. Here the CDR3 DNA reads TGTGCCAGCAGTTTACGGGACGCATGGGCGACGCAGTACTTC. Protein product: CASSLRDAWATQYF.

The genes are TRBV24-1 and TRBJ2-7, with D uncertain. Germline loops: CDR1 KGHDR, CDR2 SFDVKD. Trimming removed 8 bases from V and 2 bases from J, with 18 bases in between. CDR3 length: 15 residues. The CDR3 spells CATIIGSEEAYEQYV. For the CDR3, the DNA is TGTGCCACCATCATCGGTAGTGAGGAAGCCTACGAGCAGTACGTC.

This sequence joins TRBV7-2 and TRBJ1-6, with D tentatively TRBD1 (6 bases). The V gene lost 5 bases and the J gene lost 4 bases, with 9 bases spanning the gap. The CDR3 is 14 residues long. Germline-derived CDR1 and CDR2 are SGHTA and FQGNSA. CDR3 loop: CASSTGQYNSPLHF. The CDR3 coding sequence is TGTGCCAGCAGCACCGGACAGTATAATTCACCCCTCCACTTT.

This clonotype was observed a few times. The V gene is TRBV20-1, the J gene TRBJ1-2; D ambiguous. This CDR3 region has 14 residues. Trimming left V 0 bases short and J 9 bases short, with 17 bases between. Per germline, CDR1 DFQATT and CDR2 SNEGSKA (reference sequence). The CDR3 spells CSARDVGLTSSYTF. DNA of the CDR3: TGCAGTGCTAGAGATGTGGGTCTCACGAGCAGCTACACCTTC.

The CDR3 sequence is CASSKGVSGVLTDTQYF. CDR3 coding DNA: TGTGCCAGCAGCAAAGGGGTCAGCGGGGTACTCACAGATACGCAGTATTTT. The chain has TRBV21-1 and TRBJ2-3; the D call TRBD2 from the table was never checked on the DNA. TRBV21-1 is deemed a pseudogene. CDR3 length: 17 residues.

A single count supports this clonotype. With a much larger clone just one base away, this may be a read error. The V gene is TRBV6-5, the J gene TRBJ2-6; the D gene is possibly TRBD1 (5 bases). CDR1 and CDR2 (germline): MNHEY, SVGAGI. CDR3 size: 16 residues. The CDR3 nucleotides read TGTGCCAGCAGTTACGGGGCCCTCTCTGGGACCAACGTCCTGACTTTC. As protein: CASSYGALSGTNVLTF.

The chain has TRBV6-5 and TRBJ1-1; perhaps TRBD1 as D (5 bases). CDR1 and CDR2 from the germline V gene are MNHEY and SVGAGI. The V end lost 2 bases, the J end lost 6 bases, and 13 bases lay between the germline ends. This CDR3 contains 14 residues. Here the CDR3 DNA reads TGTGCCAGCAGTTACACTGCAGGGAAATCTGAAGCTTTCTTT. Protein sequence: CASSYTAGKSEAFF.

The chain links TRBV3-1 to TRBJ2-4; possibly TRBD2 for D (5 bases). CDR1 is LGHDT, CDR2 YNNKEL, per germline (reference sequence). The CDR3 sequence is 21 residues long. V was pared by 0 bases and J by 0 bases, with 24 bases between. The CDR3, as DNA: TGTGCCAGCAGCCAAGAATTTTCCGGACTCGCGAGCTCTAGAGCCAAAAACATTCAGTACTTC. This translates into CASSQEFSGLASSRAKNIQYF.

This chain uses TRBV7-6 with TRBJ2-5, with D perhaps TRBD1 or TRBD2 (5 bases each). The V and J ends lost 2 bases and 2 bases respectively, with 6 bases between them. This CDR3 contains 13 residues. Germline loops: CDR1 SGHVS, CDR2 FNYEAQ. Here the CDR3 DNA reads TGTGCCAGCAGCTTATGGGGGCAAGAGACCCAGTACTTC. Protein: CASSLWGQETQYF.

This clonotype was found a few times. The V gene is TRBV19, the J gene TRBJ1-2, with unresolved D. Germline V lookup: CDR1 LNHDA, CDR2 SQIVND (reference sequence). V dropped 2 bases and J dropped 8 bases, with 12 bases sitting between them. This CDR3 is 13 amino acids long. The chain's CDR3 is CASSILASTGYTF. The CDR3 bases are TGTGCCAGTAGTATATTAGCGTCGACGGGCTACACCTTC.

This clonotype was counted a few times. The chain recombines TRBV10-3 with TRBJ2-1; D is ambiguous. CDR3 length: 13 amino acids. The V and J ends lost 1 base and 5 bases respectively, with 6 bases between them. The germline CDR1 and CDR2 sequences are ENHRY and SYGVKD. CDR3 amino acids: CAISEYTNNEQFF. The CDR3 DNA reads TGTGCCATCAGTGAGTACACCAACAATGAGCAGTTCTTC.

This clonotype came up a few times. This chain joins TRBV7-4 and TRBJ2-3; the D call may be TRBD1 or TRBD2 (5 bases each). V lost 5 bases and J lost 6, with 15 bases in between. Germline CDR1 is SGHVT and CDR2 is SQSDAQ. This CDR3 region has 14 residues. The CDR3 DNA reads TGTGCCAGCAGCCGTACCGGGAAGGGGGATACGCAGTATTTT. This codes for CASSRTGKGDTQYF. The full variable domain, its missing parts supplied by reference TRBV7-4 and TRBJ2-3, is GAGVSQSPRYKVAKRGRDVALRCDSISGHVTLYWYRQTLGQGSEVLTYSQSDAQRDKSGRPSGRFSAERPERSVSTLKIQRTEQGDSAVYLCASSRTGKGDTQYFGPGTRLTVL.

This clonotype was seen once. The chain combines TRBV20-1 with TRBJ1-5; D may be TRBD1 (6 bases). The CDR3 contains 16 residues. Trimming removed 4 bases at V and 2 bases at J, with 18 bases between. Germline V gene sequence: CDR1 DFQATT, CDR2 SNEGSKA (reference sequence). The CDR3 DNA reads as TGCAGTGCTATCCTTGGGGGGCGAGTGGGCAATCAGCCCCAGCATTTT. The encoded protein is CSAILGGRVGNQPQHF.

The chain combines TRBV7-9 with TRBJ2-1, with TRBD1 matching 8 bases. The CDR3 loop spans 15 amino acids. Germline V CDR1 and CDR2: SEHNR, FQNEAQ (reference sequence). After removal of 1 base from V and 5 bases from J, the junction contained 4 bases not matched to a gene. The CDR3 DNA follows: TGTGCCAGCAGCTTAGGGCAGGGGGCCGACAATGAGCAGTTCTTC. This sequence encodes CASSLGQGADNEQFF.

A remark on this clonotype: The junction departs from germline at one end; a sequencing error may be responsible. In DNA, the CDR3 is TGTGCCAGCACCCAACTGCCGGAGAGTGAGCAGTTCTTC. Amino acid sequence: CASTQLPESEQFF. The genes are TRBV4-2 and TRBJ2-1; D gene ambiguous. The germline CDR1 and CDR2 sequences are LGHNA and YNFKEQ. This CDR3 comprises 13 residues.

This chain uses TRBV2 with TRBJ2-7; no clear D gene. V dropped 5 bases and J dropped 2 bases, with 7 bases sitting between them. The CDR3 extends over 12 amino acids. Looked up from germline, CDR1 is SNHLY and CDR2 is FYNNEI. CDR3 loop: CASSLDTYEQYF. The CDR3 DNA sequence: TGTGCCAGCAGTTTAGATACCTACGAGCAGTACTTC. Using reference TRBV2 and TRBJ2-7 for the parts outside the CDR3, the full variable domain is EPEVTQTPSHQVTQMGQEVILRCVPISNHLYFYWYRQILGQKVEFLVSFYNNEISEKSEIFDDQFSVERPDGSNFTLKIRSTKLEDSAMYFCASSLDTYEQYFGPGTRLTVT.

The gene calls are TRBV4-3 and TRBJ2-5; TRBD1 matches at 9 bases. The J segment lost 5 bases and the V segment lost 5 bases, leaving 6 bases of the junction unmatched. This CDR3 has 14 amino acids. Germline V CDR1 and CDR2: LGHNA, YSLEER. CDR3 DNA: TGCGCCAGCAGCACGGGACAGGGTTCGGAGACCCAGTACTTC. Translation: CASSTGQGSETQYF.

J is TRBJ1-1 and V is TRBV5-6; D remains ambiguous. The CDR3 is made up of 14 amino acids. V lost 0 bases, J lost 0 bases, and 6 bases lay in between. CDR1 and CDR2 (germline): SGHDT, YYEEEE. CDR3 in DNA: TGTGCCAGCAGCTTGGTCGTCTTGAACACTGAAGCTTTCTTT. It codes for CASSLVVLNTEAFF.

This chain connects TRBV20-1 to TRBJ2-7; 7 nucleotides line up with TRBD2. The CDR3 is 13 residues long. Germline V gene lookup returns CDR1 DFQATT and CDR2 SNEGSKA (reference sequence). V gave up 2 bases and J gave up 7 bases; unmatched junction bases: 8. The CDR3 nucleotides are TGCAGTGCTAGACTAGCGGCCTGGGGGGAGCAGTACTTC. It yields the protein CSARLAAWGEQYF.

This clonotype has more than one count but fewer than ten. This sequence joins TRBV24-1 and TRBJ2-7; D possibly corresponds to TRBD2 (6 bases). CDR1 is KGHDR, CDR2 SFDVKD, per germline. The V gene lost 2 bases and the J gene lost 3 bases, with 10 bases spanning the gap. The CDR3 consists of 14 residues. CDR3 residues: CATSDSRRVYEQYF. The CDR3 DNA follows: TGTGCCACCAGTGATTCCCGGAGGGTCTACGAGCAGTACTTC.

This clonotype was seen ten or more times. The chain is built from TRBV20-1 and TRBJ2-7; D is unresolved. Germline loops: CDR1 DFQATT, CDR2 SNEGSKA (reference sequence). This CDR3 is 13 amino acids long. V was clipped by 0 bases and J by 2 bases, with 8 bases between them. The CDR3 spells CSARDASAYEQYF. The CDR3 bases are TGCAGTGCTAGAGATGCCAGCGCCTACGAGCAGTACTTC.

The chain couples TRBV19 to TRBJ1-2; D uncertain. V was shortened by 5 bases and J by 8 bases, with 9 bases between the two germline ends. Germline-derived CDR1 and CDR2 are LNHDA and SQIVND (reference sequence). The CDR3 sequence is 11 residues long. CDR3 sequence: CASSELRGYTF. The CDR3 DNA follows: TGTGCCAGTAGTGAATTACGCGGCTACACCTTC.

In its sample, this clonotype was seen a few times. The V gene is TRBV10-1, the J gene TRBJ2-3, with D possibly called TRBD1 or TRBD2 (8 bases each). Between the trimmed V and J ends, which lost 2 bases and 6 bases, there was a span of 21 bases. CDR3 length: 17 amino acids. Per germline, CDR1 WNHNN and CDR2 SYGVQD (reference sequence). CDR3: CASSESKRGTGTDTQYF. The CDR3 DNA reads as TGCGCCAGCAGTGAGAGTAAGCGGGGGACAGGTACGGATACGCAGTATTTT.

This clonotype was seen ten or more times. The CDR3, as DNA: TGTGCCAGCAGCGTAGGAGGGGAGGGCAATGAGCAGTTCTTC. It specifies CASSVGGEGNEQFF. The chain couples TRBV9 to TRBJ2-1; 7 nucleotides line up with TRBD2. Germline V gene sequence: CDR1 SGDLS, CDR2 YYNGEE. The CDR3 runs to 14 residues. The V and J ends lost 0 bases and 6 bases, in that order; junction bases with no gene match: 3.

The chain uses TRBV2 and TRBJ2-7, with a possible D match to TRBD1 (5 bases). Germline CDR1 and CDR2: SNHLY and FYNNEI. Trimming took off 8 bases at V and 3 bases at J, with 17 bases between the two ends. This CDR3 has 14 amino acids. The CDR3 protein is CASCYQGGVYEQYF. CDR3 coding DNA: TGTGCCAGCTGCTATCAGGGCGGTGTCTACGAGCAGTACTTC.